Below, one TCR beta chain is given with its context. Investigators treated the graft tissue so that it released intraepithelial and lamina propria lymphocytes. The sample belongs to a study of graft-versus-host responses after intestinal transplantation. Germline values: CDR1 SQVTM, CDR2 ANQGSEA. V lost 6 bases and J lost 0, with 23 bases in between. The CDR3 runs to 18 residues. Data came from immunoSEQ multiplex PCR; TCRdb stores just in-frame clones and leaves some out. The data contain around 1,800 clones, more than 70% of them singletons. Sequencing used ileum tissue, obtained 356 days after intestinal transplantation. J is TRBJ1-4 and V is TRBV29-1; TRBD1 might be the D (6 bases). This clonotype was obtained from a human patient who received an intestinal transplant, so some T cells may come from the graft donor. The CDR3 coding sequence is TGCAGCGTACCCCCCCCCAGGGAGGGGGAGACAACTAATGAAAAACTGTTTTTT. It codes for CSVPPPREGETTNEKLFF.